Presented here are 28 T cell receptor beta chains from one specimen sequenced in a study of control samples from healthy donors and cancer patients. The table came from immunoSEQ multiplex PCR; TCRdb's copy has only in-frame clones and leaves some out. There are some 110,000 clones in the sample; 93% occur only once, and about 2.6% lies in the top ten. Material for sequencing was blood. The receptors originated from a young man in good health.

The V and J genes are TRBV27 and TRBJ1-1; 7 bases are a match to TRBD1. Germline trimming cut 5 bases from V and 3 bases from J; bases unmatched to any gene: 12. Germline V gene lookup returns CDR1 MNHEY and CDR2 SMNVEV (reference sequence). The CDR3 runs 16 residues. The CDR3 region is CASSGTAYGEDTEAFF. The CDR3 DNA follows: TGTGCCAGCAGTGGGACAGCCTACGGGGAGGACACTGAAGCTTTCTTT.

The chain employs TRBV11-2 and TRBJ1-1; possible D gene TRBD1, 5 bases. The CDR3 has 17 amino acids. Trimming left V 2 bases short and J 5 bases short, with 21 bases between. Per germline, CDR1 SGHAT and CDR2 FQNNGV. CDR3: CASSLLSQLGGGTEAFF. The CDR3 DNA reads TGTGCCAGCAGCTTACTCTCACAATTGGGGGGAGGGACTGAAGCTTTCTTT. Using reference TRBV11-2 and TRBJ1-1 for the parts outside the CDR3, the full variable domain is EAGVAQSPRYKIIEKRQSVAFWCNPISGHATLYWYQQILGQGPKLLIQFQNNGVVDDSQLPKDRFSAERLKGVDSTLKIQPAKLEDSAVYLCASSLLSQLGGGTEAFFGQGTRLTVV.

The V gene is TRBV29-1, the J gene TRBJ2-5, with 13 bases lining up with TRBD2. Germline V lookup: CDR1 SQVTM, CDR2 ANQGSEA. V gave up 4 bases and J gave up 5 bases; unmatched junction bases: 7. There are 15 residues in the CDR3. The CDR3 loop reads CSVGTSGGALETQYF. The CDR3 nucleotides are TGCAGCGTTGGTACTAGCGGGGGGGCTCTGGAGACCCAGTACTTC.

The chain employs TRBV7-9 and TRBJ1-1; tentative D call: TRBD1 (6 bases). Germline CDR1 is SEHNR and CDR2 is FQNEAQ (reference sequence). The V gene lost 6 bases and the J gene lost 1 base, with 12 bases spanning the gap. The CDR3 contains 14 residues. CDR3: CASSHRDGNTEAFF. DNA for the CDR3: TGTGCCAGCAGTCACAGGGACGGGAACACTGAAGCTTTCTTT.

This clone was picked up a small number of times. The chain couples TRBV18 to TRBJ1-5, with D uncertain. Trimming stripped 6 bases from V and 6 bases from J, with 18 bases between. This CDR3 has 15 amino acids. Germline V lookup: CDR1 KGHSH, CDR2 LQKENI. The CDR3 nucleotides are TGTGCCAGCTCTCCTCCGGGAGCTCCTGCTCAGCCCCAGCATTTT. Protein sequence: CASSPPGAPAQPQHF.

This clone appeared a few times. The chain uses TRBV7-9 and TRBJ2-7; 7 nucleotides line up with TRBD2. Unmatched junction bases numbered 5, after V lost 5 bases and J lost 4 bases. Germline loops: CDR1 SEHNR, CDR2 FQNEAQ (reference sequence). CDR3 size: 13 residues. CDR3: CASSRGLEYEQYF. As DNA, the CDR3 is TGTGCCAGCAGCCGAGGACTAGAGTACGAGCAGTACTTC.

The genes are TRBV2 and TRBJ1-2, with 10 bases identical to TRBD1. The germline V gene has CDR1 SNHLY and CDR2 FYNNEI. The CDR3 sequence is 15 residues long. With 4 bases clipped from V and 6 bases from J, the junction kept 8 bases outside the gene matches. The DNA for the CDR3 is TGTGCCAGCAGTGGTCGACAGGGGGCTGATGATGGCTACACCTTC. Protein product: CASSGRQGADDGYTF.

The rearrangement links TRBV2 to TRBJ2-7; the match to TRBD2 covers 9 bases. The germline gives CDR1 SNHLY, CDR2 FYNNEI. V was clipped by 11 bases and J by 5 bases; unmatched bases: 13. The CDR3 runs to 14 residues. CDR3 region: CARGRTSDSNEQYF. The CDR3 bases are TGTGCCCGAGGCAGGACTAGCGATTCCAACGAGCAGTACTTC.

The chain couples TRBV5-1 to TRBJ1-1, with 7 bases lining up with TRBD1. Germline V gene lookup returns CDR1 SGHRS and CDR2 YFSETQ. The CDR3 is made up of 14 amino acids. Germline trimming cut 5 bases from V and 3 bases from J; bases unmatched to any gene: 7. DNA of the CDR3: TGCGCCAGCAGTGGACAGGACACTTACACTGAAGCTTTCTTT. Protein: CASSGQDTYTEAFF.

The genes are TRBV13 and TRBJ2-5; 8 bases match TRBD2. The J segment lost 2 bases and the V segment lost 9 bases, leaving 11 bases of the junction unmatched. Germline V gene sequence: CDR1 PRHDT, CDR2 FYEKMQ (reference sequence). The CDR3 has 15 amino acids. In nucleotides, the CDR3 is TGTGCCAGTGGCCTCCGGGGGGGGCATCAAGAGACCCAGTACTTC. Translated, it gives CASGLRGGHQETQYF.

This chain joins TRBV18 and TRBJ2-5; maybe TRBD2 (5 bases). Germline V CDR1 and CDR2: KGHSH, LQKENI. V was pared by 2 bases and J by 5 bases, with 6 bases between. This CDR3 has 12 residues. In DNA, the CDR3 is TGTGCCAGCTCACCAACGGGGGAGACCCAGTACTTC. It is translated as CASSPTGETQYF.

The chain uses TRBV5-6 and TRBJ2-2; D possibly corresponds to TRBD1 (6 bases). The CDR3 runs 14 residues. The germline V gene has CDR1 SGHDT and CDR2 YYEEEE. Trimming cost V 2 bases and J 5 bases, with 10 bases left between them. CDR3 DNA: TGTGCCAGCAGCTTAGCCACAGGGACCGGGGAGCTGTTTTTT. Translated, it gives CASSLATGTGELFF.

J is TRBJ2-3 and V is TRBV6-5, with D perhaps matching TRBD1 (6 bases). The V end lost 6 bases, the J end lost 10 bases, and 17 bases lay between the germline ends. CDR1 is MNHEY and CDR2 is SVGAGI in the germline V gene. This CDR3 is 13 amino acids long. The CDR3: CASSPDRTLPQYF. CDR3 DNA: TGTGCCAGCAGCCCGGACAGAACCCTTCCGCAGTATTTT.

The rearrangement uses TRBV18 and TRBJ1-1; D is uncertain. The CDR3 extends over 12 amino acids. The germline V gene has CDR1 KGHSH and CDR2 LQKENI. Trimming took 3 bases from V and 3 from J, leaving 5 bases between them. CDR3 residues: CASSPSDTEAFF. DNA for the CDR3: TGTGCCAGCTCACCTAGTGACACTGAAGCTTTCTTT.

This chain joins TRBV28 and TRBJ1-6, with D possibly being TRBD1 (5 bases). Germline CDR1 is MDHEN and CDR2 is SYDVKM. The CDR3 is 16 amino acids. V was trimmed by 4 bases and J by 10 bases, leaving 20 bases between them. The CDR3 spells CASSSLQGGEESPLHF. CDR3 DNA: TGTGCCAGCAGTTCCCTTCAGGGCGGTGAGGAGTCACCCCTCCACTTT.

The chain joins TRBV15 to TRBJ2-1; D is possibly TRBD2 (6 bases). In germline, CDR1 is LNHNV, CDR2 YYDKDF (reference sequence). The CDR3 runs 14 residues. The V end was cut by 5 bases, the J end by 5 bases, with 13 bases between. CDR3 nucleotide sequence: TGTGCCACCAGCCCAGGACTAACTAACAATGAGCAGTTCTTC. The encoded protein is CATSPGLTNNEQFF.

This clone was recorded once. This chain joins TRBV12-3 or TRBV12-4 and TRBJ1-3; D not resolved. This CDR3 region has 12 residues. Trimming removed 6 bases from V and 2 bases from J, with 5 bases in between. CDR3 in DNA: TGTGCCAGCAGGTTCCCTGGAAACACCATATATTTT. Its translation is CASRFPGNTIYF.

The chain joins TRBV6-5 to TRBJ1-2; the match to TRBD1 covers 8 bases. The CDR3 contains 15 residues. V gave up 7 bases and J gave up 0 bases; unmatched junction bases: 7. Germline CDR1 is MNHEY and CDR2 is SVGAGI. CDR3 in DNA: TGTGCCAGCAAGACACAGGGGGTAGCTAACTATGGCTACACCTTC. The encoded protein is CASKTQGVANYGYTF.

This clone was found once. The chain has TRBV10-2 and TRBJ1-3; D unresolved. The CDR3 has 15 amino acids. CDR1 WSHSY and CDR2 SAAADI come from the germline V gene. V was cut by 0 bases and J by 0 bases, with 6 bases left in between. DNA of the CDR3: TGCGCCAGCAGTGAGTCGGGCAGCTCTGGAAACACCATATATTTT. Amino acids: CASSESGSSGNTIYF.

V gene TRBV12-5 combines with J gene TRBJ1-2; 12 bases match TRBD1. From germline, CDR1 is LGHNT and CDR2 FRNRAP. V lost 3 bases to trimming and J lost 6 bases; unmatched junction nucleotides: 2. This CDR3 spans 14 amino acids. The CDR3 reads CASGFGTGGDGYTF. CDR3 coding DNA: TGTGCTAGTGGTTTTGGGACAGGGGGCGATGGCTACACCTTC.

The J gene is TRBJ2-1, the V gene TRBV4-1, with D possibly being TRBD1 or TRBD2 (5 bases each). V lost 1 base to trimming and J lost 3 bases, with 13 bases between them. Per germline, CDR1 MGHRA and CDR2 YSYEKL. The CDR3 totals 16 residues. CDR3 region: CASSQAAGAFYNEQFF. CDR3 DNA: TGCGCCAGCAGCCAAGCAGCCGGGGCGTTCTACAATGAGCAGTTCTTC.

CDR3 DNA sequence: TGCAGTGCGACTAGGGGAGATACGCAGTATTTT. It specifies CSATRGDTQYF. This chain uses TRBV20-1 with TRBJ2-3; possible D gene TRBD2, 6 bases. The CDR3 runs 11 residues. Deletions cut 6 bases from V and 5 bases from J, with 9 bases between. Per germline, CDR1 DFQATT and CDR2 SNEGSKA (reference sequence).

This chain links TRBV27 with TRBJ2-7; TRBD1 is a possible D gene (7 bases). This CDR3 is 12 amino acids long. Germline V lookup: CDR1 MNHEY, CDR2 SMNVEV (reference sequence). V was pared by 9 bases and J by 6 bases, with 15 bases between. CDR3 bases: TGTGCCAGGCCCCGACAGGGAGGCGAGCAGTACGTC. Translation: CARPRQGGEQYV.

The J gene is TRBJ1-5, the V gene TRBV19; D might be TRBD1 (5 bases). Germline loops: CDR1 LNHDA, CDR2 SQIVND (reference sequence). This CDR3 is built from 15 residues. Trimming removed 10 bases from V and 0 bases from J, with 16 bases in between. The CDR3 coding sequence is TGTGCCACCTATCGGGGGGGGTATAGCAATCAGCCCCAGCATTTT. As protein: CATYRGGYSNQPQHF.

The V gene is TRBV9, the J gene TRBJ1-5; possible D gene TRBD1, 6 bases. This CDR3 spans 15 amino acids. CDR1 is SGDLS and CDR2 is YYNGEE in the germline V gene. Trimming pared 3 bases from V and 3 bases from J, leaving 13 bases between. The CDR3 sequence: CASSAGGNPNQPQHF. In nucleotides, the CDR3 is TGTGCCAGCAGCGCGGGGGGCAACCCCAATCAGCCCCAGCATTTT.

This chain joins TRBV7-8 and TRBJ2-7, with 7 bases that match TRBD2. Germline trimming cut 5 bases from V and 4 bases from J; bases unmatched to any gene: 8. Germline V gene lookup returns CDR1 SGHVS and CDR2 FQNEAQ. The CDR3 length is 14 residues. The CDR3 bases are TGTGCCAGCAGCCGCCGGGGGGACCGGTACGAGCAGTACTTC. Its protein is CASSRRGDRYEQYF.

This chain connects TRBV28 to TRBJ1-3; D not resolved. V dropped 7 bases and J dropped 0 bases, with 16 bases sitting between them. The CDR3 is 16 amino acids. CDR1 is MDHEN, CDR2 SYDVKM, per germline. The CDR3 nucleotides are TGTGCCAGCATCGGCCAAGGACGGGACTCTGGAAACACCATATATTTT. It is translated as CASIGQGRDSGNTIYF. The variable domain in full, with the rest retrieved from reference TRBV28 and TRBJ1-3, is DVKVTQSSRYLVKRTGEKVFLECVQDMDHENMFWYRQDPGLGLRLIYFSYDVKMKEKGDIPEGYSVSREKKERFSLILESASTNQTSMYLCASIGQGRDSGNTIYFGEGSWLTVV.

The chain has TRBV24-1 and TRBJ2-6; 7 nucleotides line up with TRBD1. With 1 base clipped from V and 0 bases from J, the junction kept 5 bases outside the gene matches. There are 18 residues in the CDR3. The germline V gene has CDR1 KGHDR and CDR2 SFDVKD. CDR3 sequence: CATSDFDRESSGANVLTF. CDR3 in DNA: TGTGCCACCAGTGATTTCGACAGGGAAAGCTCTGGGGCCAACGTCCTGACTTTC.